A single sample is the source of the 29 T cell receptor beta chains below, sequenced in a study of cytomegalovirus exposure and HLA in healthy donors. Generated by immunoSEQ multiplex PCR, the TCRdb table keeps only in-frame clones and is missing some. This sample has roughly 350,000 clones, with 70% to 90% found just once. The sequenced sample was PBMCs. The receptors were gathered from a young woman in good health and CMV-seronegative.

This clone was detected a few times. V usage is TRBV7-3 and J usage is TRBJ2-2; D unresolved. Germline values: CDR1 SGHTA, CDR2 FQGTGA. The CDR3 loop spans 12 amino acids. Trimming took 5 bases from V and 6 from J, leaving 7 bases between them. The CDR3 bases are TGTGCCAGCAGCCTCGTCCCCGGGGAGCTGTTTTTT. Its protein is CASSLVPGELFF.

The rearrangement links TRBV13 to TRBJ2-1; 9 bases fit TRBD2. Germline values: CDR1 PRHDT, CDR2 FYEKMQ (reference sequence). The CDR3 covers 14 residues. After removal of 2 bases from V and 9 bases from J, the junction contained 5 bases not matched to a gene. In DNA form, the CDR3 reads TGTGCCAGCAGCTTAAAACTAGCGGGCGGTGAGCAGTTCTTC. Residues: CASSLKLAGGEQFF.

This clone showed up just once. The rearrangement uses TRBV7-2 and TRBJ2-7; TRBD2 matches at 9 bases. The germline CDR1 and CDR2 sequences are SGHTA and FQGNSA. With V trimmed by 1 base and J by 0 bases, 10 bases remained unmatched. This CDR3 is built from 18 residues. CDR3 residues: CASSLVSFRSGSSYEQYF. CDR3 DNA sequence: TGTGCCAGCAGCTTAGTTAGTTTCCGTAGCGGGAGCTCCTACGAGCAGTACTTC.

J is TRBJ1-1 and V is TRBV2; 7 bases align to TRBD1. CDR3 size: 14 residues. Unmatched junction bases numbered 10, after V lost 6 bases and J lost 6 bases. From germline, CDR1 is SNHLY and CDR2 FYNNEI. The CDR3 loop is CASRYNRGGAEAFF. CDR3 nucleotide sequence: TGTGCCAGCAGATATAACAGGGGCGGGGCTGAAGCTTTCTTT.

V is TRBV6-1 and J is TRBJ2-3; 7 bases agree with TRBD2. CDR3 length: 14 amino acids. Germline CDR1 MNHNS, CDR2 SASEGT. J was trimmed by 3 bases and V by 5 bases; bases with no gene match: 5. The CDR3 reads CASSRTLATDTQYF. CDR3 nucleotides: TGTGCCAGCAGTCGGACACTAGCGACAGATACGCAGTATTTT.

This chain links TRBV6-1 with TRBJ2-1; tentatively, D is TRBD1 (6 bases). The V end was cut by 2 bases, the J end by 9 bases, with 14 bases between. The germline V gene has CDR1 MNHNS and CDR2 SASEGT. CDR3 length: 14 amino acids. The CDR3 sequence: CASSESGHNSEQFF. CDR3 DNA: TGTGCCAGCAGTGAATCGGGACATAATAGTGAGCAGTTCTTC.

This chain connects TRBV2 to TRBJ1-2, with 9 bases matching TRBD1. V lost 6 bases to trimming and J lost 5 bases; unmatched junction nucleotides: 7. Germline values: CDR1 SNHLY, CDR2 FYNNEI. The CDR3 is 14 residues long. The CDR3 loop reads CASRPRTGAYGYTF. The CDR3 DNA is TGTGCCAGCAGACCCAGGACAGGGGCATATGGCTACACCTTC.

The CDR3: CASSSQAFSSGTVSYGYTF. The CDR3 region has the DNA TGTGCCAGCAGTTCCCAGGCCTTCTCTTCCGGGACAGTATCCTATGGCTACACCTTC. The chain combines TRBV27 with TRBJ1-2; 7 bases line up with TRBD1. Unmatched junction bases numbered 21, after V lost 4 bases and J lost 4 bases. Looked up from germline, CDR1 is MNHEY and CDR2 is SMNVEV (reference sequence). The CDR3 has 19 amino acids.

V usage is TRBV4-1 and J usage is TRBJ1-4; possible D gene TRBD1, 6 bases. Per germline, CDR1 MGHRA and CDR2 YSYEKL. The CDR3 spans 14 residues. V lost 4 bases and J lost 6, with 12 bases in between. Written as DNA, the CDR3 is TGCGCCAGCAGCCTGGGACATACCGATGAAAAACTGTTTTTT. Protein sequence: CASSLGHTDEKLFF.

This sequence joins TRBV19 and TRBJ1-5; D might be TRBD1 (5 bases). The CDR3 consists of 18 residues. Trimming left V 7 bases short and J 2 bases short, with 24 bases between. The germline V gene encodes CDR1 LNHDA and CDR2 SQIVND (reference sequence). CDR3 in amino acids: CASTQGGSRSIGNQPQHF. CDR3 nucleotide sequence: TGTGCCAGTACCCAGGGCGGGAGCAGGTCAATTGGCAATCAGCCCCAGCATTTT.

The chain uses TRBV4-3 and TRBJ2-7; TRBD1 matches 7 bases. The CDR3 contains 15 residues. J lost 4 bases, V lost 1 base, and 7 bases had no gene match. The germline V gene encodes CDR1 LGHNA and CDR2 YSLEER. In DNA form, the CDR3 reads TGCGCCAGCAGCCAAGTGGAGTCAGGGGGTTACGAGCAGTACTTC. Translated: CASSQVESGGYEQYF.

The genes are TRBV28 and TRBJ1-2; tentative D call: TRBD1 (6 bases). In germline, CDR1 is MDHEN, CDR2 SYDVKM. The CDR3 extends over 12 amino acids. V dropped 7 bases and J dropped 7 bases, with 13 bases sitting between them. The CDR3 reads CASTVQGIGYTF. The CDR3 nucleotides are TGTGCCAGCACCGTGCAGGGGATTGGCTACACCTTC.

The CDR3 bases are TGTGCCAGCAGGCGGTTCACAGGGGTGGACACTGAAGCTTTCTTT. Protein product: CASRRFTGVDTEAFF. The chain has TRBV6-5 and TRBJ1-1, with TRBD1 identical over 7 bases. The CDR3 spans 15 residues. Germline lookup yields CDR1 MNHEY and CDR2 SVGAGI. V trimming: 6 bases; J trimming: 3 bases; junction bases outside the gene matches: 10.

The chain employs TRBV19 and TRBJ2-1; TRBD2 matches 12 bases. With 6 bases clipped from V and 9 bases from J, the junction kept 6 bases outside the gene matches. Per the germline V gene, CDR1 is LNHDA and CDR2 is SQIVND (reference sequence). The CDR3 contains 14 residues. The DNA of the CDR3 is TGTGCCAGTAGAGGACTAGCGGGACGGGTTGAGCAGTTCTTC. Its protein is CASRGLAGRVEQFF.

This clone was counted a single time. The chain has TRBV5-1 and TRBJ2-3; TRBD1 agrees at 7 bases. CDR1 is SGHRS, CDR2 YFSETQ, per germline. V was pared by 1 base and J by 2 bases, with 4 bases of the junction left unmatched. The CDR3 is 15 amino acids. The DNA for the CDR3 is TGCGCCAGCAGCTTGTTAAGGGGGCTCACAGATACGCAGTATTTT. Translated, it gives CASSLLRGLTDTQYF.

The chain is built from TRBV5-1 and TRBJ1-1, with D perhaps TRBD1 (6 bases). This CDR3 comprises 15 residues. The germline gives CDR1 SGHRS, CDR2 YFSETQ. The V gene lost 1 base and the J gene lost 1 base, with 11 bases spanning the gap. CDR3 nucleotide sequence: TGCGCCAGCAGCTTGCAGGCGACAGGGAACACTGAAGCTTTCTTT. Protein product: CASSLQATGNTEAFF.

In this sample, this clone turned up once. This chain connects TRBV27 to TRBJ2-1; D not certain. Germline-derived CDR1 and CDR2 are MNHEY and SMNVEV (reference sequence). This CDR3 region has 14 residues. The germline V and J ends were trimmed by 5 bases and 7 bases, with 15 bases remaining between them. The CDR3 is CASSPGPNGNEQFF. The CDR3 DNA is TGTGCCAGCAGTCCCGGCCCCAACGGGAATGAGCAGTTCTTC.

This clone was counted once. The rearrangement joins TRBV19 to TRBJ2-7; 7 bases agree with TRBD1. This CDR3 comprises 14 residues. The V and J ends lost 3 bases and 4 bases, in that order; junction bases with no gene match: 6. Per germline, CDR1 LNHDA and CDR2 SQIVND (reference sequence). In nucleotides, the CDR3 is TGTGCCAGTAGTATTGAACAGGGGCCTTACGAGCAGTACTTC. This encodes CASSIEQGPYEQYF.

J is TRBJ2-1 and V is TRBV5-1, with D maybe TRBD2 (5 bases). V lost 2 bases to trimming and J lost 8 bases, with 8 bases between them. The CDR3 is 12 amino acids. Germline values: CDR1 SGHRS, CDR2 YFSETQ. The CDR3 DNA reads as TGCGCCAGCAGCTTTTTTAGCGATGAGCAGTTCTTC. Residues: CASSFFSDEQFF. Filled out from reference TRBV5-1 and TRBJ2-1, the complete variable domain reads KAGVTQTPRYLIKTRGQQVTLSCSPISGHRSVSWYQQTPGQGLQFLFEYFSETQRNKGNFPGRFSGRQFSNSRSEMNVSTLELGDSALYLCASSFFSDEQFFGPGTRLTVL.

The chain joins TRBV5-1 to TRBJ2-2; D may be TRBD1 (6 bases). Trimming took 0 bases from V and 3 from J, leaving 12 bases between them. Germline V gene data show CDR1 as SGHRS and CDR2 as YFSETQ. This CDR3 has 16 amino acids. This chain's CDR3 is CASSLGQGKDTGELFF. The DNA for the CDR3 is TGCGCCAGCAGCTTGGGGCAGGGGAAAGACACCGGGGAGCTGTTTTTT.

The V call is TRBV10-3, the J call TRBJ2-3; 8 positions match TRBD1. This CDR3 contains 14 residues. Germline values: CDR1 ENHRY, CDR2 SYGVKD. Trimming cost V 4 bases and J 3 bases; bases outside gene matches: 3. CDR3 amino acids: CAISAGQGTDTQYF. The CDR3 DNA reads TGTGCCATCAGTGCTGGACAGGGTACAGATACGCAGTATTTT.

V is TRBV10-3 and J is TRBJ2-7; 10 bases map to TRBD2. Trimming cost V 6 bases and J 3 bases; bases outside gene matches: 5. Germline V lookup: CDR1 ENHRY, CDR2 SYGVKD. The CDR3 spans 14 residues. The CDR3, as DNA: TGTGCCATCAGGGACCTAGCGGGGGACTACGAGCAGTACTTC. It is translated as CAIRDLAGDYEQYF.

V and J are TRBV7-8 and TRBJ2-3, with D possibly matching TRBD1 (6 bases). Germline V gene lookup returns CDR1 SGHVS and CDR2 FQNEAQ. The CDR3 sequence is 15 residues long. Between the trimmed V and J ends, which lost 5 bases and 6 bases, there was a span of 18 bases. CDR3 residues: CASSQGHLDSDTQYF. For the CDR3, the DNA is TGTGCCAGCAGCCAGGGACACCTAGACTCGGATACGCAGTATTTT.

The V and J genes are TRBV27 and TRBJ2-2, with 7 nucleotides matching TRBD2. Germline trimming cut 6 bases from V and 1 base from J; bases unmatched to any gene: 5. CDR3 length equals 15 residues. From germline, CDR1 is MNHEY and CDR2 SMNVEV (reference sequence). The CDR3 region has the DNA TGTGCCAGCAGATGGGGGGGGTGGAACACCGGGGAGCTGTTTTTT. Protein product: CASRWGGWNTGELFF.

This chain uses TRBV5-6 with TRBJ1-3, with no clear D. V lost 0 bases and J lost 4, with 5 bases in between. CDR1 and CDR2 (germline): SGHDT, YYEEEE. The CDR3 runs to 13 residues. In DNA, the CDR3 is TGTGCCAGCAGCTTGGCCCCAGGAAACACCATATATTTT. Amino acids: CASSLAPGNTIYF.

This chain connects TRBV19 to TRBJ2-5, with 11 bases that match TRBD1. The length of the CDR3 is 15 residues. Germline V gives CDR1 LNHDA, CDR2 SQIVND (reference sequence). V shed 2 bases and J 4 bases; nucleotides not matched to a gene: 3. CDR3 residues: CASSIPGQGGETQYF. In DNA, the CDR3 is TGTGCCAGTAGTATACCGGGACAGGGGGGAGAGACCCAGTACTTC. Together with reference TRBV19 and TRBJ2-5, the CDR3 gives the full variable domain: DGGITQSPKYLFRKEGQNVTLSCEQNLNHDAMYWYRQDPGQGLRLIYYSQIVNDFQKGDIAEGYSVSREKKESFPLTVTSAQKNPTAFYLCASSIPGQGGETQYFGPGTRLLVL.

V and J are TRBV2 and TRBJ1-1, with 8 bases that match TRBD1. CDR1 and CDR2 from the germline V gene are SNHLY and FYNNEI. The CDR3 contains 15 residues. The V segment lost 1 base and the J segment 4 bases; nucleotides outside the gene matches: 5. The CDR3 DNA sequence: TGTGCCAGCAGTGAAGACAGGGGGTTGAGCACTGAAGCTTTCTTT. Protein sequence: CASSEDRGLSTEAFF.

J is TRBJ1-1 and V is TRBV30, with a possible D match to TRBD1 (5 bases). The V gene's germline CDR1 is GTSNPN and CDR2 SVGIG (reference sequence). V lost 6 bases and J 6 bases, leaving 17 bases between the germline ends. This CDR3 is 13 amino acids long. The CDR3 DNA reads as TGTGCCTGTGGGACTTTTACGAGGGCTGAAGCTTTCTTT. Its protein is CACGTFTRAEAFF.

The chain is built from TRBV5-6 and TRBJ2-5; tentatively, D is TRBD1 (6 bases). Trimming stripped 0 bases from V and 4 bases from J, with 10 bases between. The germline gives CDR1 SGHDT, CDR2 YYEEEE. The CDR3 is 14 residues long. In nucleotides, the CDR3 is TGTGCCAGCAGCTTGGGGGGGCTCCGAGAGACCCAGTACTTC. Amino acids: CASSLGGLRETQYF.